The 17 T cell receptor beta chains in this list originate from one sample, sequenced in a study of T-cell memory formation after mild COVID-19. MiXCR, run by TCRdb on the 5' RACE reads, gives a single entry per CDR3 protein. The sample lists 290,000 or so distinct CDR3 sequences; around 19% were seen once. Sequenced sample: PBMCs or a T cell subset sorted from them (not recorded which). The receptor source for this set is a man between 18 and 29 years old who had mild COVID-19 (a few samples of this study predate the infection). Cell type and time point are not known.

This chain connects TRBV7-2 to TRBJ1-3; tentatively, D is TRBD1 (5 bases). The CDR3 has 13 amino acids. V lost 4 bases to trimming and J lost 7 bases, with 11 bases between them. The germline gives CDR1 SGHTA, CDR2 FQGNSA. The CDR3 DNA is TGTGCCAGCAGCTCCGGGAGGGACAACACCATATATTTT. Translated, it gives CASSSGRDNTIYF.

This clonotype was detected a few times. The CDR3 reads CASSHTETNTGELFF. CDR3 DNA: TGCGCCAGCAGCCATACGGAGACGAACACCGGGGAGCTGTTTTTT. The rearrangement links TRBV4-1 to TRBJ2-2; no clear D gene. Looked up from germline, CDR1 is MGHRA and CDR2 is YSYEKL. Trimming stripped 3 bases from V and 0 bases from J, with 8 bases between. The CDR3 loop spans 15 amino acids.

The V gene is TRBV24-1, the J gene TRBJ2-3, with 8 bases aligning to TRBD2. CDR3 length equals 15 residues. The trim removed 4 bases at V and 4 bases at J, leaving 6 bases unmatched. Germline V gene data show CDR1 as KGHDR and CDR2 as SFDVKD. The CDR3 bases are TGTGCCACCAGTGAAGAGACTAGCGCCGCAGATACGCAGTATTTT. It codes for CATSEETSAADTQYF.

The sample holds many counts of this clonotype. The rearrangement joins TRBV5-1 to TRBJ2-5; possible D gene TRBD1, 7 bases. The CDR3 is 16 amino acids. The V end lost 0 bases, the J end lost 0 bases, and 12 bases lay between the germline ends. Per the germline V gene, CDR1 is SGHRS and CDR2 is YFSETQ. CDR3 in amino acids: CASSLASGGYQETQYF. DNA of the CDR3: TGCGCCAGCAGCTTGGCCTCAGGGGGGTACCAAGAGACCCAGTACTTC.

The chain uses TRBV29-1 and TRBJ2-3; 7 bases agree with TRBD2. CDR3 length equals 14 residues. Germline trimming cut 2 bases from V and 6 bases from J; bases unmatched to any gene: 8. Germline V gene sequence: CDR1 SQVTM, CDR2 ANQGSEA. CDR3 amino acids: CSVELRSGGDTQYF. The CDR3 region has the DNA TGCAGCGTTGAACTGCGCTCCGGGGGGGATACGCAGTATTTT.

V gene TRBV4-1 combines with J gene TRBJ2-3; D is uncertain. This CDR3 spans 16 amino acids. Germline V lookup: CDR1 MGHRA, CDR2 YSYEKL. Trimming took off 0 bases at V and 0 bases at J, with 10 bases between the two ends. The CDR3 DNA is TGCGCCAGCAGCCAAGATGGGATAGGTAGCACAGATACGCAGTATTTT. It is translated as CASSQDGIGSTDTQYF.

The chain couples TRBV5-1 to TRBJ2-7, with D uncertain. Trimming pared 0 bases from V and 4 bases from J, leaving 11 bases between. The germline gives CDR1 SGHRS, CDR2 YFSETQ. The CDR3 is 14 residues long. CDR3 residues: CASSLEQFHYEQYF. The CDR3 nucleotides read TGCGCCAGCAGCTTGGAACAGTTTCATTACGAGCAGTACTTC.

This clonotype occurred a few times. The chain employs TRBV7-2 and TRBJ1-2, with a possible D match to TRBD1 (6 bases). Germline V gives CDR1 SGHTA, CDR2 FQGNSA. This CDR3 is built from 14 residues. The V end was cut by 5 bases, the J end by 7 bases, with 17 bases between. CDR3: CASSHTTGYGGYTF. The CDR3 nucleotides are TGTGCCAGCAGCCACACAACAGGGTATGGTGGCTACACCTTC. The full variable domain, completed using reference TRBV7-2 and TRBJ1-2, is GAGVSQSPSNKVTEKGKDVELRCDPISGHTALYWYRQSLGQGLEFLIYFQGNSAPDKSGLPSDRFSAERTGGSVSTLTIQRTQQEDSAVYLCASSHTTGYGGYTFGSGTRLTVV.

The chain joins TRBV3-1 to TRBJ2-3, with 10 bases fitting TRBD1. Trimming took 4 bases from V and 4 from J; bases not matched to a gene: 8. The germline V gene encodes CDR1 LGHDT and CDR2 YNNKEL (reference sequence). This CDR3 spans 16 amino acids. The CDR3 nucleotides read TGTGCCAGCAGCCGATCCGGGACAGGGGTTTCAGATACGCAGTATTTT. The encoded protein is CASSRSGTGVSDTQYF.

The CDR3 reads CASSFNGGFNEQFF. CDR3 nucleotide sequence: TGTGCCAGCAGCTTCAACGGGGGATTCAATGAGCAGTTCTTC. The rearrangement uses TRBV14 and TRBJ2-1; possibly TRBD2 for D (6 bases). V lost 5 bases, J lost 6 bases, and 14 bases lay in between. Germline CDR1 reads SGHDN; CDR2 reads FVKESK. This CDR3 has 14 residues.

V is TRBV6-5 and J is TRBJ2-2, with D unclear. This CDR3 spans 14 amino acids. Germline-derived CDR1 and CDR2 are MNHEY and SVGAGI. Trimming stripped 0 bases from V and 6 bases from J, with 8 bases between. The CDR3: CASSYSPGAGELFF. Written as DNA, the CDR3 is TGTGCCAGCAGTTACTCCCCCGGCGCCGGGGAGCTGTTTTTT.

The chain carries TRBV7-9 and TRBJ2-5; maybe TRBD1 (6 bases). V lost 5 bases to trimming and J lost 0 bases, with 10 bases between them. The CDR3 extends over 14 amino acids. The germline V gene has CDR1 SEHNR and CDR2 FQNEAQ (reference sequence). CDR3 region: CASSAWTDQETQYF. The CDR3 DNA follows: TGTGCCAGCAGCGCGTGGACAGACCAAGAGACCCAGTACTTC.

This clonotype was counted between two and nine times. The chain combines TRBV4-1 with TRBJ2-7; D tentatively reads TRBD1 or TRBD2 (5 bases each). Trimming shortened V by 5 bases and J by 6 bases, and 17 bases separated the two germline ends. The CDR3 loop spans 14 amino acids. Germline V gives CDR1 MGHRA, CDR2 YSYEKL. The CDR3 is CASSERPGFIEQYF. CDR3 bases: TGCGCCAGCAGCGAGCGGCCAGGGTTTATCGAGCAGTACTTC.

This clonotype was seen a few times. The chain couples TRBV5-1 to TRBJ2-5; D gene uncertain. Per the germline V gene, CDR1 is SGHRS and CDR2 is YFSETQ. The CDR3 totals 14 residues. V lost 0 bases and J lost 1, with 7 bases in between. In nucleotides, the CDR3 is TGCGCCAGCAGCTTGGGACCGTCCCAAGAGACCCAGTACTTC. Encoded protein: CASSLGPSQETQYF.

The chain carries TRBV5-1 and TRBJ2-7; TRBD1 aligns across 9 bases. V was clipped by 5 bases and J by 5 bases; unmatched bases: 17. Germline V CDR1 and CDR2: SGHRS, YFSETQ. CDR3 length: 17 amino acids. CDR3 sequence reads: CASSPTGTGIRSDEQYF. For the CDR3, the DNA is TGCGCCAGCAGTCCCACCGGGACAGGGATTAGAAGCGACGAGCAGTACTTC.

A note on this clonotype: Germline and junction disagree at one end, which may indicate a read error. This sequence joins TRBV7-3 and TRBJ1-2; no definite D call. This CDR3 has 12 amino acids. Germline lookup yields CDR1 SGHTA and CDR2 FQGTGA. The CDR3 spells CASSPRGAHLDF. CDR3 DNA sequence: TGTGCCAGCAGCCCCCGCGGAGCCCACTTAGACTTC.

The sample holds a few counts of this clonotype. The chain is built from TRBV5-1 and TRBJ2-6; D might be TRBD2 (5 bases). V was cut by 3 bases and J by 2 bases, with 12 bases left in between. The CDR3 contains 16 residues. Germline V gene sequence: CDR1 SGHRS, CDR2 YFSETQ. The CDR3 protein is CASSSLGGAGANVLTF. CDR3 sequence (DNA): TGCGCCAGCAGCTCGTTAGGAGGAGCTGGGGCCAACGTCCTGACTTTC.